Below, 11 T cell receptor beta chains from the same sample are listed, as sequenced in a study of blood T cell repertoires in COVID-19. Measured with immunoSEQ multiplex PCR; TCRdb has only the in-frame clones, and not every one. Here the sample spans 200,000 to 300,000 clones, around 80% being singletons. The source material was peripheral blood. The receptors come from a human donor in a cohort sampled during active COVID-19.

The chain employs TRBV19 and TRBJ2-6, with 8 nucleotides matching TRBD1. Trimming at V came to 0 bases and at J to 2 bases, leaving 6 bases not matched to a gene. In germline, CDR1 is LNHDA, CDR2 SQIVND (reference sequence). The CDR3 contains 18 residues. CDR3 sequence: CASSIDRGRFAGANVLTF. The DNA of the CDR3 is TGTGCCAGTAGTATAGACAGGGGGCGCTTCGCTGGGGCCAACGTCCTGACTTTC.

On this clone itself: Other DNA sequences in the sample encode the same CDR3. The genes are TRBV19 and TRBJ1-5, with D perhaps TRBD1 (6 bases). This CDR3 spans 12 amino acids. The germline V gene encodes CDR1 LNHDA and CDR2 SQIVND (reference sequence). The CDR3 DNA is TGTGCTTCGGGACACCTCAATCAGCCCCAGCATTTT. Translation: CASGHLNQPQHF.

This clone was found once. The genes are TRBV11-2 and TRBJ1-4; D is unclear. Trimming took 3 bases from V and 8 from J, leaving 13 bases between them. Germline CDR1 reads SGHAT; CDR2 reads FQNNGV. The CDR3 contains 14 residues. CDR3 region: CASSFDNVKEKLFF. The CDR3 nucleotides are TGTGCCAGCAGCTTCGACAACGTCAAGGAAAAACTGTTTTTT.

The chain carries TRBV7-2 and TRBJ2-7; possible D gene TRBD2, 6 bases. V shed 6 bases and J shed 5 bases, with 14 bases lying between them. The CDR3 is made up of 13 amino acids. Germline lookup yields CDR1 SGHTA and CDR2 FQGNSA. The CDR3 region is CASRPWGGDEQYF. As DNA, the CDR3 is TGTGCCAGCAGACCGTGGGGCGGGGACGAGCAGTACTTC. Using reference TRBV7-2 and TRBJ2-7 for the parts outside the CDR3, the full variable domain is GAGVSQSPSNKVTEKGKDVELRCDPISGHTALYWYRQSLGQGLEFLIYFQGNSAPDKSGLPSDRFSAERTGGSVSTLTIQRTQQEDSAVYLCASRPWGGDEQYFGPGTRLTVT.

This clone was picked up one time. The chain joins TRBV5-4 to TRBJ1-2; D unresolved. Germline CDR1 is SGHNT and CDR2 is YYREEE (reference sequence). The V end was cut by 0 bases, the J end by 0 bases, with 9 bases between. The length of the CDR3 is 15 residues. Written as DNA, the CDR3 is TGTGCCAGCAGCTTGGGAACATTGACTAACTATGGCTACACCTTC. Protein product: CASSLGTLTNYGYTF.

The chain is built from TRBV24-1 and TRBJ2-6, with 8 bases lining up with TRBD1. Germline trimming cut 4 bases from V and 2 bases from J; bases unmatched to any gene: 0. In germline, CDR1 is KGHDR, CDR2 SFDVKD. This CDR3 has 15 residues. CDR3 loop: CATSETGAGANVLTF. The CDR3 DNA follows: TGTGCCACCAGTGAGACAGGGGCTGGGGCCAACGTCCTGACTTTC.

The chain joins TRBV7-9 to TRBJ1-2; D perhaps matches TRBD1 (6 bases). This CDR3 spans 12 amino acids. The V end was cut by 5 bases, the J end by 4 bases, with 8 bases between. CDR1 and CDR2 from the germline V gene are SEHNR and FQNEAQ (reference sequence). The CDR3 is CASSQDSYGYTF. CDR3 DNA: TGTGCCAGCAGCCAGGACAGCTATGGCTACACCTTC.

V and J are TRBV29-1 and TRBJ2-1, with 10 bases lining up with TRBD1. The CDR3 contains 14 residues. Germline V gene data show CDR1 as SQVTM and CDR2 as ANQGSEA. The junction had 9 bases not matched to a gene; V was cut back by 3 bases and J by 10 bases. The CDR3 region has the DNA TGCAGCGTTGAGGACAGGGGGTTTAGTAGGGAGCAGTTCTTC. It is translated as CSVEDRGFSREQFF.

The chain employs TRBV6-5 and TRBJ1-6; 9 bases agree with TRBD1. CDR1 MNHEY and CDR2 SVGAGI come from the germline V gene. The CDR3 loop spans 15 amino acids. The junction had 3 bases not matched to a gene; V was cut back by 4 bases and J by 5 bases. The CDR3 here is CASSWGQGNNSPLHF. The CDR3 nucleotides are TGTGCCAGCAGTTGGGGACAGGGTAATAATTCACCCCTCCACTTT.

The CDR3, as DNA: TGTGCCAGCAGCGGGGGCGCCAAAAACATTCAGTACTTC. This sequence encodes CASSGGAKNIQYF. V is TRBV7-2 and J is TRBJ2-4; a weak D match, TRBD1 (6 bases). The germline V gene has CDR1 SGHTA and CDR2 FQGNSA. Trimming cost V 5 bases and J 1 base, with 6 bases left between them. The CDR3 extends over 13 amino acids.

The chain has TRBV2 and TRBJ2-2; TRBD2 aligns across 7 bases. Germline V gene lookup returns CDR1 SNHLY and CDR2 FYNNEI. CDR3 length: 13 amino acids. The V gene end was trimmed by 3 bases and the J gene end by 9 bases; junction bases not matched to a gene: 4. CDR3 amino acids: CASSDRGVRELFF. CDR3 DNA sequence: TGTGCCAGCAGTGATCGGGGGGTCCGGGAGCTGTTTTTT.